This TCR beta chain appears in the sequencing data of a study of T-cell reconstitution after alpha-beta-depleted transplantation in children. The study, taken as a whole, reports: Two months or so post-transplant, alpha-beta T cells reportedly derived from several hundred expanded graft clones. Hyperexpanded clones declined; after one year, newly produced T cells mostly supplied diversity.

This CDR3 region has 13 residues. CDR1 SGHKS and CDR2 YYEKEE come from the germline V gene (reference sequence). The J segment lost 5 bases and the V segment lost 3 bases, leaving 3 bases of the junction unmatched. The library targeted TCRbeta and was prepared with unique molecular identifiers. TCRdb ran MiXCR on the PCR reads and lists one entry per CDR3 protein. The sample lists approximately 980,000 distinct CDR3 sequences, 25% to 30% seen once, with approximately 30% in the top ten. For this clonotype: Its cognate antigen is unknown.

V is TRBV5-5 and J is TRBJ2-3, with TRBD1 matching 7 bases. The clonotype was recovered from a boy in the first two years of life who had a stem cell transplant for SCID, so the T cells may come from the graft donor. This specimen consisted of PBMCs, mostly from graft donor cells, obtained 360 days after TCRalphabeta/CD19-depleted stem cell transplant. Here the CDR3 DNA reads TGTGCCAGCAGCTCCACAGGGGTAGATACGCAGTATTTT. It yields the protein CASSSTGVDTQYF.